A single T cell receptor beta chain is shown here with its context. These data are taken from a study of control samples from healthy donors and cancer patients. Looked up from germline, CDR1 is MGHRA and CDR2 is YSYEKL. This CDR3 spans 15 amino acids. Trimming left V 2 bases short and J 8 bases short, with 13 bases between. The protocol was immunoSEQ multiplex PCR, while the TCRdb copy is restricted to in-frame clones and leaves out a portion. The sample consists of approximately 150,000 clones, 95% to 96% of them appearing once. Sequencing was done on a sample of blood. The TCR sequence derives from a young woman in good health. J is TRBJ1-6 and V is TRBV4-1, with a possible D match to TRBD1 (6 bases). CDR3 nucleotides: TGCGCCAGCAGCCAACTACAGGGTAACGATTCACCCCTCCACTTT. This translates into CASSQLQGNDSPLHF.